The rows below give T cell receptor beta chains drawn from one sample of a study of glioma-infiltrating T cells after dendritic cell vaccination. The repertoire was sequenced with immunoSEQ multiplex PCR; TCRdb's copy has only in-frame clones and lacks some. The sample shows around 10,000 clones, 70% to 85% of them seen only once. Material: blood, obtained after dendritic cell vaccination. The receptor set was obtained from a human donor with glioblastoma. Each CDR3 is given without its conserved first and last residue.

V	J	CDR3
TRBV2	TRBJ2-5	ATHRDLQETQY
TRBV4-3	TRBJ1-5	ASSHDRNQPQH
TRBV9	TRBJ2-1	ASSVLSDNEQF
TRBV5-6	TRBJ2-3	ASSLGAGALTDTQY
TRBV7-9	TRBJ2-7	ASSLGLAVHEQY
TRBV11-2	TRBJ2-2	ASSLVGPQGPPLGELF
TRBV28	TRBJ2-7	ASSPNPGVAGTPTYEQY
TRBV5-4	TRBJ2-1	ASSSTTGNRNEQF
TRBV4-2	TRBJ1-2	ASSQVVTWDIHNYGYT
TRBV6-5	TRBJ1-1	ASSYEAAQNTEAF
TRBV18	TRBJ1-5	ASSLGTLSNQPQH
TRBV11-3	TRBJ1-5	ASSPPIHRVYSPLHGTQH
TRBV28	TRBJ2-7	ASSFVHRDYEQY
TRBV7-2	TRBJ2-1	ASSLSVYNSYNEQF
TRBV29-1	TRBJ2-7	SVRTLTTSGRHEQY
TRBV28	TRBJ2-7	ASSSRGYEQY
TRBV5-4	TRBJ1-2	ASSLLKSTGANYGYT
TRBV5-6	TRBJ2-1	ASSLALSRDRQF
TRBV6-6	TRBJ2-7	ASSYYRGYEY
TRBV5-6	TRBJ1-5	ASSLRWSNQPQH
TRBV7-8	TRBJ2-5	ASSQGLLAGRAETQY
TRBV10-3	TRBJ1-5	AISGGPGQPQH
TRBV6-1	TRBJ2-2	ASSAQGNGELF
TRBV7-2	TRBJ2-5	ASSLAGARIQKTQY
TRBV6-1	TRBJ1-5	ASRTESNQPQH
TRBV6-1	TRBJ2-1	ASRGFNEQF
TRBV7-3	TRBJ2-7	ASSFGAGGYEQY
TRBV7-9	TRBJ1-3	ASSLFNSGNTIY
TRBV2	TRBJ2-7	ASRTGLEQY
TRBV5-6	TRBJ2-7	ASSLGSGQWAHEQY
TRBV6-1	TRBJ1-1	ASSAGYDTEAF
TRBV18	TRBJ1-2	ASSPSDSPRSRYT
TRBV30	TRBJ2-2	AWARYRRANTGELF
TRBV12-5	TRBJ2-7	ASGLNSGRVTYEQY
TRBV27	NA	ASSLEAGRFSEQY
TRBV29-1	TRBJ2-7	AVISEQY
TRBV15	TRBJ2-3	ATSSGTASTDTQY
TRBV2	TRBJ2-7	ASLRGLGYEQY
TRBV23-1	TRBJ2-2	ASTTTAYTGELF
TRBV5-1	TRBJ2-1	ASRENNEQF
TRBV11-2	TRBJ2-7	ASRYTGARREGPSYEQY
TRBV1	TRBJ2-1	TSSQDRLAGYNEQF
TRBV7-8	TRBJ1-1	ASSLTDDTGGLGFEAF
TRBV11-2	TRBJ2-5	ASRQPTGVNSETQY
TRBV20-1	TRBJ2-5	SVPLETQY
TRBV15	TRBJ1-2	ATSRDLAGDGGYT
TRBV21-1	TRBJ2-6	ASRGLVATQSRANVLT
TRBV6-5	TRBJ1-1	ASSRGGMNTEAF
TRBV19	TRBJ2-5	ASTAGQGQETQY
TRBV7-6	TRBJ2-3	ASSLEGLAGVGTDTQY
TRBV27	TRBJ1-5	ASSRQGNQPQH
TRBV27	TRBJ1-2	ASKDLSGGFYGYT
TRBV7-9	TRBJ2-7	ASSPRQGRTYEQY
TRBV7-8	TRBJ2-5	ASSPRTSGTQETQY
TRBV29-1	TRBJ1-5	SPGTAKASNQPQH
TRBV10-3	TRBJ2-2	AISDSRTGNTGELF
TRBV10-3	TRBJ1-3	AISGDRGHGNTIY